The 5 T cell receptor beta chains below all came from one sample that was sequenced in a study of metastatic and nonmetastatic thyroid tumors (TCRdb year 2020). Libraries were built with PCR. Sequencing used an Illumina HiSeq 4000. Using fastp trimming at Q25 and MiXCR clonotype assembly, TCRdb reanalyzed the public sequencing data and kept in-frame beta chains. This sample holds 7,500 to 8,000 clones; about 30% were observed only once. The ten largest clones represent approximately 40% of the sample. No treatment had been received by any patient before thyroid surgery. Material: tumor tissue. The receptors were gathered from a male donor with papillary thyroid cancer or a benign thyroid nodule (not recorded which). Some clones in this sample may be carry-over from other donors' samples.

By sample fraction, this clone is medium-sized. The chain uses TRBV20-1 and TRBJ2-1, with 9 bases fitting TRBD1. The CDR3 covers 16 residues. Germline V gene data show CDR1 as DFQATT and CDR2 as SNEGSKA (reference sequence). V gave up 4 bases and J gave up 8 bases; unmatched junction bases: 15. The CDR3 DNA is TGCAGTGCTACCAAGTCCGGGACAGGGATCCGGGATGAGCAGTTCTTC. Translated, it gives CSATKSGTGIRDEQFF.

The J gene is TRBJ1-2, the V gene TRBV11-1; D is undetermined. The CDR3 contains 13 residues. Germline CDR1 SGHAT, CDR2 FQDESV (reference sequence). Trimming removed 3 bases from V and 4 bases from J, with 9 bases in between. For the CDR3, the DNA is TGTGCCAGCAGCTTCCGTGACGGCTATGGCTACACCTTC. Its protein product is CASSFRDGYGYTF. The full variable domain, with the rest looked up from reference TRBV11-1 and TRBJ1-2, is EAEVAQSPRYKITEKSQAVAFWCDPISGHATLYWYRQILGQGPELLVQFQDESVVDDSQLPKDRFSAERLKGVDSTLKIQPAELGDSAMYLCASSFRDGYGYTFGSGTRLTVV.

In its sample, this clone was seen a few times. This sequence joins TRBV11-1 and TRBJ2-1; D ambiguous. Trimming took off 3 bases at V and 9 bases at J, with 21 bases between the two ends. The CDR3 spans 16 residues. Germline V lookup: CDR1 SGHAT, CDR2 FQDESV (reference sequence). The CDR3 DNA reads as TGTGCCAGCAGCTTTACCGGGCAGGAAGCTTTAGGTGAGCAGTTCTTC. This codes for CASSFTGQEALGEQFF.

Only one count was recorded for this clone. The chain uses TRBV11-2 and TRBJ2-2; the D gene is possibly TRBD2 (5 bases). The V end lost 5 bases, the J end lost 0 bases, and 16 bases lay between the germline ends. CDR3 size: 17 residues. The germline V gene has CDR1 SGHAT and CDR2 FQNNGV. The chain's CDR3 is CASSLRRRSANTGELFF. DNA of the CDR3: TGTGCCAGCAGCCTTCGTAGGAGGTCCGCGAACACCGGGGAGCTGTTTTTT.

The chain recombines TRBV28 with TRBJ2-5; 11 nucleotides align to TRBD2. CDR1 is MDHEN and CDR2 is SYDVKM in the germline V gene. With V trimmed by 11 bases and J by 4 bases, 12 bases remained unmatched. The CDR3 is made up of 15 amino acids. CDR3 region: CAAHELAGARETQYF. Here the CDR3 DNA reads TGTGCCGCACACGAACTAGCGGGAGCGAGAGAGACCCAGTACTTC. The full variable domain, its missing parts supplied by reference TRBV28 and TRBJ2-5, is DVKVTQSSRYLVKRTGEKVFLECVQDMDHENMFWYRQDPGLGLRLIYFSYDVKMKEKGDIPEGYSVSREKKERFSLILESASTNQTSMYLCAAHELAGARETQYFGPGTRLLVL.